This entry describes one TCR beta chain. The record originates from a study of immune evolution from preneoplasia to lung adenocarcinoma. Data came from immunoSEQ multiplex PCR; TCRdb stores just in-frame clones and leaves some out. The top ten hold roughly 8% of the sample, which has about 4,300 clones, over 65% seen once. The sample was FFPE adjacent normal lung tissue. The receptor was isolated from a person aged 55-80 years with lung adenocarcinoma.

The CDR3 nucleotides read TGCGCCAGCAGTCTGACTAGCGGGAGCTACAATGAGCAGTTCTTC. Its protein product is CASSLTSGSYNEQFF. The chain joins TRBV5-1 to TRBJ2-1, with TRBD2 matching 12 bases. Germline loops: CDR1 SGHRS, CDR2 YFSETQ. This CDR3 spans 15 amino acids. The J segment lost 3 bases and the V segment lost 5 bases, leaving 3 bases of the junction unmatched.